Given below is one TCR beta chain in context. The record originates from a study of blood T cell repertoires in COVID-19. Study-level background: Donors in the United States, Italy and Spain gave samples during acute or convalescent COVID-19.

The germline V gene has CDR1 SEHNR and CDR2 FQNEAQ (reference sequence). V was pared by 5 bases and J by 5 bases, with 10 bases between. The CDR3 covers 13 residues. Sequenced by immunoSEQ multiplex PCR; TCRdb stores in-frame clones only, minus some. The repertoire holds fewer than 500,000 clones, with around 89% as singletons. Individuals drawn from some 25 US areas were roughly 18 to 89 years old. Cohort placement rested on clinical history that participants reported themselves. The TCR was taken from a man younger than 40 who had recovered from COVID-19. Sequenced input: PBMCs or T cells enriched from blood (not recorded which). This chain joins TRBV7-9 and TRBJ2-1, with D unresolved. The CDR3 DNA sequence: TGTGCCAGCAGCCTCCGGGTCGACAATGAGCAGTTCTTC. It translates to CASSLRVDNEQFF.